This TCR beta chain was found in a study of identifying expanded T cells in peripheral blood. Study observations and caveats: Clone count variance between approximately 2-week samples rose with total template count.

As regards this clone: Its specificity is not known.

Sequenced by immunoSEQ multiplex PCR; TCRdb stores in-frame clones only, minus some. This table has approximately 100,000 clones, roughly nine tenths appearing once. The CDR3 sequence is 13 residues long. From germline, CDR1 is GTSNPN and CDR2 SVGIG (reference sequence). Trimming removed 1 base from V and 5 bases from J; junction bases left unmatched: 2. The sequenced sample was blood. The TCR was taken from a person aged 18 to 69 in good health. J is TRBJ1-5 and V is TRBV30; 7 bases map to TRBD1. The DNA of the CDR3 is TGTGCCTGGAGTGGAGACAGGGATCAGCCCCAGCATTTT. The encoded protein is CAWSGDRDQPQHF.